The source of this T cell receptor (beta chain) is a study of vaccination and CD4 T cells after COVID-19. In the study overall: The convalescents were made up of six males and four females, two of whom were Hispanic.

An Oncomine TCR Beta short-read assay was used to sequence the DNA from cultured CD4+ T cells. TCRdb analysed the PCR reads with MiXCR anew, one entry per CDR3 protein. The table records around 15,000 distinct CDR3 sequences, roughly 74% of them present only once. A remark on this clonotype: Its antigen is as yet unknown.

This CDR3 is built from 17 residues. Germline values: CDR1 SGHTA, CDR2 FQGNSA. Deletions cut 1 base from V and 0 bases from J, with 10 bases between. Treatment: roughly ten-day PBMC culture with coronavirus spike peptide pools or control peptides (ViraFEST assay). This clonotype originated in a human donor who had recovered from COVID-19. Sequenced material: CD4+ T cells from blood, cultured in vitro. The gene calls are TRBV7-2 and TRBJ1-6; D remains ambiguous. The CDR3 bases are TGTGCCAGCAGCTTAGAGGGTGCGAGCTCCTATAATTCACCCCTCCACTTT. Its translation is CASSLEGASSYNSPLHF.